These 22 T cell receptor beta chains were sequenced from one sample in a study of cytomegalovirus exposure and HLA in healthy donors (dated by TCRdb to about 2017). The library was prepared using the immunoSEQ multiplex PCR assay. A mixture of 60 forward primers for TCR Vbeta segments and 13 reverse primers for TCR Jbeta segments was used in the multiplex PCR. Entries here come from immuneACCESS through TCRdb and include only in-frame sequences with V and J called. Some clones fail to appear in such tables; in the studies checked, an unresolved V gene covers under half of the shortfall, and the cause of the remainder is unknown. The sample table shows tens of thousands of clones, and approximately 90% are seen once. About an eighth of the sample is in the top ten clones. Material for sequencing was PBMCs. Every receptor here comes from a woman aged 40 to 50 in good health and CMV-seropositive.

The gene calls are TRBV6-6 and TRBJ2-3; 11 bases match TRBD1. From germline, CDR1 is MNHNY and CDR2 SVGAGI (reference sequence). The V segment lost 4 bases and the J segment 8 bases; nucleotides outside the gene matches: 11. This CDR3 has 16 amino acids. The CDR3 coding sequence is TGTGCCAGCAGTTTTTCCAAGGACAGGGGGCGGGGTACGCAGTATTTT. Its translation: CASSFSKDRGRGTQYF.

The chain carries TRBV5-6 and TRBJ2-5; a possible D gene is TRBD2 (6 bases). This CDR3 region has 16 residues. V lost 0 bases and J 4 bases, leaving 16 bases between the germline ends. Germline values: CDR1 SGHDT, CDR2 YYEEEE. CDR3 coding DNA: TGTGCCAGCAGCTTGGCCGGAGTGTTTAGCGGAGAGACCCAGTACTTC. Amino acids: CASSLAGVFSGETQYF.

This clone was counted a single time. The chain is built from TRBV4-3 and TRBJ1-4; 7 nucleotides agree with TRBD1. Trimming at V came to 4 bases and at J to 5 bases, leaving 7 bases not matched to a gene. The germline V gene has CDR1 LGHNA and CDR2 YSLEER. The CDR3 has 15 amino acids. The CDR3 coding sequence is TGCGCCAGCAGCCGCCAGGGGGACCCAAATGAAAAACTGTTTTTT. This translates into CASSRQGDPNEKLFF.

The V gene is TRBV6-4, the J gene TRBJ1-1; D gene uncertain. Trimming took 4 bases from V and 2 from J, leaving 8 bases between them. The CDR3 is 13 residues long. Germline V gene sequence: CDR1 MRHNA, CDR2 SNTAGT. CDR3 DNA sequence: TGTGCCAGCAGTGCGGAGGAAAACACTGAAGCTTTCTTT. Its protein product is CASSAEENTEAFF.

The rearrangement links TRBV6-4 to TRBJ2-3; 13 bases are a match to TRBD2. Germline-derived CDR1 and CDR2 are MRHNA and SNTAGT. Trimming cost V 6 bases and J 3 bases; bases outside gene matches: 3. CDR3 length equals 15 residues. The CDR3: CASSSTSGGTDTQYF. The DNA for the CDR3 is TGTGCCAGCAGCTCGACTAGCGGGGGGACAGATACGCAGTATTTT.

The V and J genes are TRBV4-2 and TRBJ2-2; a possible D gene is TRBD1 (6 bases). The CDR3 length is 14 residues. The V end lost 3 bases, the J end lost 7 bases, and 12 bases lay between the germline ends. CDR1 and CDR2 (germline): LGHNA, YNFKEQ. CDR3 coding DNA: TGTGCCAGCAGCCATCCACAGGGAATCGGGGAGCTGTTTTTT. Amino acids: CASSHPQGIGELFF.

This chain links TRBV5-6 with TRBJ1-2; no clear D. CDR3 length: 14 residues. Germline assignment: CDR1 SGHDT and CDR2 YYEEEE. V lost 6 bases and J lost 1, with 13 bases in between. Here the CDR3 reads CASTNRGINYGYTF. The CDR3 nucleotides are TGTGCCAGCACCAATCGGGGAATTAACTATGGCTACACCTTC.

This chain joins TRBV2 and TRBJ2-3; the match to TRBD2 covers 9 bases. J lost 7 bases, V lost 8 bases, and 13 bases had no gene match. The CDR3 is 15 amino acids. The germline V gene encodes CDR1 SNHLY and CDR2 FYNNEI. The CDR3 here is CASGLASGVRYTQYF. DNA of the CDR3: TGTGCCAGCGGACTAGCTAGCGGGGTTCGCTATACGCAGTATTTT.

The chain combines TRBV5-1 with TRBJ1-2; maybe TRBD1 (5 bases). This CDR3 is built from 13 residues. Germline-derived CDR1 and CDR2 are SGHRS and YFSETQ. V lost 7 bases and J lost 4, with 14 bases in between. The CDR3 nucleotides read TGCGCCAGCTCGACAGACCACTTCTATGGCTACACCTTC. This codes for CASSTDHFYGYTF.

The rearrangement uses TRBV29-1 and TRBJ1-5; a possible D gene is TRBD1 (5 bases). V was shortened by 4 bases and J by 0 bases, with 7 bases between the two germline ends. CDR3 length: 13 amino acids. CDR1 is SQVTM, CDR2 ANQGSEA, per germline. The CDR3 protein is CSVGGGSNQPQHF. For the CDR3, the DNA is TGCAGCGTTGGGGGGGGTAGCAATCAGCCCCAGCATTTT.

V gene TRBV15 combines with J gene TRBJ1-2; 9 bases fit TRBD1. Germline assignment: CDR1 LNHNV and CDR2 YYDKDF (reference sequence). With 0 bases clipped from V and 5 bases from J, the junction kept 4 bases outside the gene matches. This CDR3 has 15 amino acids. The CDR3 bases are TGTGCCACCAGCAGAGACCCGGGACAGGGTTATGGCTACACCTTC. Translated: CATSRDPGQGYGYTF.

The V gene is TRBV18, the J gene TRBJ1-1; 12 bases fit TRBD1. Germline V gene lookup returns CDR1 KGHSH and CDR2 LQKENI. V trimming: 3 bases; J trimming: 4 bases; junction bases outside the gene matches: 12. CDR3 length: 18 residues. CDR3 sequence reads: CASSPAGTGGWVGTEAFF. CDR3 DNA: TGTGCCAGCTCACCCGCCGGGACAGGGGGCTGGGTTGGCACTGAAGCTTTCTTT.

The chain couples TRBV6-4 to TRBJ2-3; 8 bases agree with TRBD1. The length of the CDR3 is 15 residues. The germline CDR1 and CDR2 sequences are MRHNA and SNTAGT. J was trimmed by 2 bases and V by 6 bases; bases with no gene match: 7. CDR3 DNA: TGTGCCAGCAGCGATGGGACAGGATCCACAGATACGCAGTATTTT. It encodes CASSDGTGSTDTQYF.

The chain links TRBV7-9 to TRBJ2-5; TRBD2 matches 7 bases. The CDR3 runs 14 residues. After removal of 4 bases from V and 4 bases from J, the junction contained 6 bases not matched to a gene. Per germline, CDR1 SEHNR and CDR2 FQNEAQ (reference sequence). The CDR3 region is CASSSPSGGETQYF. The CDR3 DNA reads TGTGCCAGCAGCTCCCCCTCGGGGGGAGAGACCCAGTACTTC.

V and J are TRBV27 and TRBJ2-7; a possible D gene is TRBD1 (5 bases). Germline V lookup: CDR1 MNHEY, CDR2 SMNVEV (reference sequence). This CDR3 is 13 amino acids long. V was trimmed by 3 bases and J by 5 bases, leaving 11 bases between them. The CDR3 reads CASSFLRQNEQYF. CDR3 nucleotide sequence: TGTGCCAGCAGTTTCCTCAGACAGAACGAGCAGTACTTC.

The rearrangement links TRBV28 to TRBJ2-5; 11 bases are shared with TRBD2. The tail of the sequence fits TRBJ2-7 better, so the J call may be wrong. This CDR3 region has 15 residues. Germline CDR1 and CDR2: MDHEN and SYDVKM. The CDR3 DNA follows: TGTGCCAGCAGTCCCCCTAGCGGGGGGTCCTACGAGCAGTACTTC. Residues: CASSPPSGGSYEQYF.

This chain connects TRBV6-4 to TRBJ2-1, with a weak D call TRBD1 (5 bases). V gave up 0 bases and J gave up 1 base, with 7 bases separating them. CDR3 length equals 15 residues. Germline lookup yields CDR1 MRHNA and CDR2 SNTAGT. The CDR3 DNA follows: TGTGCCAGCAGTGACTCGGCAGGGTCCTACAATGAGCAGTTCTTC. Translated: CASSDSAGSYNEQFF.

V and J are TRBV18 and TRBJ2-7, with D possibly being TRBD1 (6 bases). The CDR3 has 15 amino acids. Deletions cut 1 base from V and 0 bases from J, with 10 bases between. Germline assignment: CDR1 KGHSH and CDR2 LQKENI. The CDR3 is CASSPRQGYSYEQYF. The CDR3, as DNA: TGTGCCAGCTCACCACGGCAGGGGTACTCCTACGAGCAGTACTTC.

J is TRBJ2-7 and V is TRBV6-1, with D perhaps matching TRBD1 (5 bases). The germline CDR1 and CDR2 sequences are MNHNS and SASEGT. Trimming shortened V by 3 bases and J by 6 bases, and 12 bases separated the two germline ends. The CDR3 spans 13 residues. Here the CDR3 reads CASSEGRDLEQYF. The CDR3 DNA reads as TGTGCCAGCAGTGAGGGCAGGGATCTCGAGCAGTACTTC.

This chain joins TRBV5-5 and TRBJ2-1; possibly TRBD1 for D (5 bases). The V end was cut by 2 bases, the J end by 10 bases, with 16 bases between. Germline assignment: CDR1 SGHKS and CDR2 YYEKEE (reference sequence). The CDR3 covers 14 residues. In DNA, the CDR3 is TGTGCCAGCAGCTTAAAGGGGCGACCTGAGGAGCAGTTCTTC. Protein sequence: CASSLKGRPEEQFF.

The chain recombines TRBV5-6 with TRBJ1-3; D may be TRBD1 (5 bases). The CDR3 contains 14 residues. CDR1 and CDR2 (germline): SGHDT, YYEEEE. Between the trimmed V and J ends, which lost 0 bases and 6 bases, there was a span of 10 bases. CDR3: CASSLGPGINTIYF. CDR3 nucleotides: TGTGCCAGCAGCTTGGGACCAGGGATAAACACCATATATTTT. Looking up the rest from reference TRBV5-6 and TRBJ1-3 gives the full variable domain: DAGVTQSPTHLIKTRGQQVTLRCSPKSGHDTVSWYQQALGQGPQFIFQYYEEEERQRGNFPDRFSGHQFPNYSSELNVNALLLGDSALYLCASSLGPGINTIYFGEGSWLTVV.

The rearrangement joins TRBV5-1 to TRBJ2-2; D uncertain. The CDR3 totals 15 residues. V lost 0 bases and J 1 base, leaving 7 bases between the germline ends. Germline V lookup: CDR1 SGHRS, CDR2 YFSETQ. The CDR3 DNA follows: TGCGCCAGCAGCTTGGCCAGGAAGAACACCGGGGAGCTGTTTTTT. It specifies CASSLARKNTGELFF.